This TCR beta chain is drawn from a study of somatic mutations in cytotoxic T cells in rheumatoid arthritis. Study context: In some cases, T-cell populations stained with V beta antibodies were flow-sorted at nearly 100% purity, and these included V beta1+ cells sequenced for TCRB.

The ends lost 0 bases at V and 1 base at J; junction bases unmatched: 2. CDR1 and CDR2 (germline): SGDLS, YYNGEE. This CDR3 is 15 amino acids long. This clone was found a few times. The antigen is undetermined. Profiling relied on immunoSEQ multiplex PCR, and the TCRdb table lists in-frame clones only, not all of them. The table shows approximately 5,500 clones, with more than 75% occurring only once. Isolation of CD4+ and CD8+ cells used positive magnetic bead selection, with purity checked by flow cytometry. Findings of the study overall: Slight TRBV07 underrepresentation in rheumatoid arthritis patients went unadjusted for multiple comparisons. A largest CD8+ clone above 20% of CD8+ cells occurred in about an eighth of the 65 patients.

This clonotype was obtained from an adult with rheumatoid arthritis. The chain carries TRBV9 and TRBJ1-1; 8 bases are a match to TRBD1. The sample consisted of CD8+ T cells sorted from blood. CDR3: CASSVDDRGNTEAFF. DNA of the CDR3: TGTGCCAGCAGCGTAGACGACAGGGGGAACACTGAAGCTTTCTTT. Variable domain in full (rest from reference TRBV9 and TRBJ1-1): DSGVTQTPKHLITATGQRVTLRCSPRSGDLSVYWYQQSLDQGLQFLIQYYNGEERAKGNILERFSAQQFPDLHSELNLSSLELGDSALYFCASSVDDRGNTEAFFGQGTRLTVV.